Described below is a single TCR beta chain sequence and its context. The antigen is unknown. Profiling relied on immunoSEQ multiplex PCR, and the TCRdb table lists in-frame clones only, not all of them. The data contain more than 65,000 clones, roughly nine tenths of them singletons. V lost 4 bases, J lost 3 bases, and 11 bases lay in between. The CDR3 covers 13 residues. From germline, CDR1 is SGHDT and CDR2 YYEEEE. The sample belongs to a study of T cell responses to AZD1222 COVID-19 vaccine. Study-wide findings and caveats: After two AZD1222 doses, spike-specific TCR breadth and depth rose versus day 0.

The sequence was obtained from an adult in good health. Source: peripheral blood, taken on day 0 of AZD1222 vaccination. The chain recombines TRBV5-6 with TRBJ2-7; weak D call: TRBD1 (6 bases). The CDR3 coding sequence is TGTGCCAGCAGCCCCGGGACAAACTACGAGCAGTACTTC. This translates into CASSPGTNYEQYF.